A single sample is the source of the 28 T cell receptor beta chains below, sequenced in a study of blood T cell repertoires in COVID-19. The repertoire was sequenced with immunoSEQ multiplex PCR; TCRdb's copy has only in-frame clones and lacks some. The table includes 130,000 or so clones, roughly four fifths detected once. Sequencing used PBMCs or T cells enriched from blood (not recorded which). The receptors originated from a man aged 25-45 years who had recovered from COVID-19.

This chain uses TRBV11-2 with TRBJ2-1; 8 positions agree with TRBD2. Germline values: CDR1 SGHAT, CDR2 FQNNGV. The trim removed 1 base at V and 13 bases at J, leaving 6 bases unmatched. This CDR3 is 13 amino acids long. The CDR3 DNA reads TGTGCCAGCAGCTTAGTTGTCGGGGGGGGCCAGTTCTTC. Its translation: CASSLVVGGGQFF.

Judged by abundance, this clone is medium-sized. The chain has TRBV2 and TRBJ1-2; 10 bases are shared with TRBD1. Germline V gene sequence: CDR1 SNHLY, CDR2 FYNNEI. Trimming cost V 3 bases and J 3 bases; bases outside gene matches: 7. This CDR3 region has 16 residues. The CDR3, as DNA: TGTGCCAGCAGTGAGCAGGACAGGGGGGGCCACTATGGCTACACCTTC. Protein product: CASSEQDRGGHYGYTF.

V usage is TRBV4-1 and J usage is TRBJ1-1, with D tentatively TRBD1 (6 bases). Germline V CDR1 and CDR2: MGHRA, YSYEKL. CDR3 length: 16 amino acids. The V end lost 2 bases, the J end lost 1 base, and 14 bases lay between the germline ends. For the CDR3, the DNA is TGCGCCAGCAGCCAAATCTCCCAGGGGCCGAACACTGAAGCTTTCTTT. Its translation is CASSQISQGPNTEAFF.

Only a few counts were recorded for this clone. For the CDR3, the DNA is TGTGCCAGCAGCCCGACAGGGAGGTACGAGCAGTACTTC. This gives the protein CASSPTGRYEQYF. The chain uses TRBV11-2 and TRBJ2-7, with TRBD1 as a possible D gene (7 bases). Per the germline V gene, CDR1 is SGHAT and CDR2 is FQNNGV. This CDR3 has 13 residues. The V end lost 5 bases, the J end lost 4 bases, and 12 bases lay between the germline ends.

The chain is built from TRBV10-1 and TRBJ1-1, with D possibly matching TRBD1 (6 bases). CDR1 is WNHNN, CDR2 SYGVQD, per germline (reference sequence). Trimming left V 6 bases short and J 0 bases short, with 11 bases between. The CDR3 spans 14 residues. CDR3 DNA sequence: TGCGCCAGCAGGCCTACAGGGATGAACACTGAAGCTTTCTTT. It specifies CASRPTGMNTEAFF.

This clone was counted a few times. The chain is built from TRBV10-3 and TRBJ2-1; D might be TRBD2 (6 bases). The V gene's germline CDR1 is ENHRY and CDR2 SYGVKD. This CDR3 is 16 amino acids long. The V gene lost 3 bases and the J gene lost 0 bases, with 12 bases spanning the gap. The CDR3 here is CAISDQAGNSYNEQFF. DNA for the CDR3: TGTGCCATCAGTGACCAAGCGGGTAACTCCTACAATGAGCAGTTCTTC.

The V call is TRBV18, the J call TRBJ1-1, with 7 bases identical to TRBD1. V was clipped by 3 bases and J by 5 bases; unmatched bases: 12. The CDR3 extends over 16 amino acids. Germline V gives CDR1 KGHSH, CDR2 LQKENI. CDR3 coding DNA: TGTGCCAGCTCACCCGGAGGTGGCAGGGGGAATACTGAAGCTTTCTTT. Protein sequence: CASSPGGGRGNTEAFF.

The rearrangement links TRBV27 to TRBJ1-1, with D perhaps TRBD1 (5 bases). The CDR3 runs 16 residues. Germline lookup yields CDR1 MNHEY and CDR2 SMNVEV (reference sequence). V dropped 5 bases and J dropped 2 bases, with 18 bases sitting between them. CDR3 DNA: TGTGCCAGCAGTGTAGGGTTTAGGCAGGGAAACACTGAAGCTTTCTTT. Encoded protein: CASSVGFRQGNTEAFF.

The V call is TRBV27, the J call TRBJ1-6, with 7 positions matching TRBD1. This CDR3 has 15 amino acids. The V and J ends lost 3 bases and 9 bases, in that order; junction bases with no gene match: 8. Germline V gene data show CDR1 as MNHEY and CDR2 as SMNVEV (reference sequence). This CDR3 reads CASSFEGADSSPLHF. The DNA of the CDR3 is TGTGCCAGCAGTTTCGAGGGGGCCGACAGTTCACCCCTCCACTTT.

This CDR3 is CASRYMRSSYEQYV. The DNA for the CDR3 is TGCGCCAGCAGGTATATGAGGAGCTCCTACGAGCAGTACGTC. The chain recombines TRBV5-1 with TRBJ2-7; no firm D call. V was cut by 5 bases and J by 0 bases, with 12 bases left in between. The CDR3 consists of 14 residues. Germline assignment: CDR1 SGHRS and CDR2 YFSETQ.

V and J are TRBV6-1 and TRBJ2-7; TRBD1 matches 7 bases. The CDR3 totals 13 residues. From germline, CDR1 is MNHNS and CDR2 SASEGT. V trimming: 3 bases; J trimming: 6 bases; junction bases outside the gene matches: 5. The CDR3 DNA reads TGTGCCAGCAGTGACCAGACAGGGATCGAGCAGTACTTC. Translating gives CASSDQTGIEQYF.

The chain uses TRBV7-9 and TRBJ1-4; 9 bases agree with TRBD1. Germline values: CDR1 SEHNR, CDR2 FQNEAQ (reference sequence). J lost 8 bases, V lost 3 bases, and 4 bases had no gene match. The CDR3 sequence is 14 residues long. The CDR3 sequence is CASSFYTGGEKLFF. CDR3 bases: TGTGCCAGCAGCTTTTACACAGGGGGCGAAAAACTGTTTTTT.

The chain employs TRBV7-9 and TRBJ1-2; 9 nucleotides line up with TRBD1. Germline lookup yields CDR1 SEHNR and CDR2 FQNEAQ (reference sequence). Unmatched junction bases numbered 11, after V lost 5 bases and J lost 7 bases. This CDR3 comprises 15 residues. The DNA for the CDR3 is TGTGCCAGCAGCCTCCGGGACAGGGATCCAGTTGGCTACACCTTC. Translating gives CASSLRDRDPVGYTF.

Only one count was recorded for this clone. This chain links TRBV25-1 with TRBJ2-1; D unresolved. The length of the CDR3 is 10 residues. V dropped 2 bases and J dropped 12 bases, with 5 bases sitting between them. Germline-derived CDR1 and CDR2 are MGHDK and SYGVNS. CDR3 in amino acids: CASSEIVQFF. As DNA, the CDR3 is TGTGCCAGCAGTGAAATCGTGCAGTTCTTC.

The chain links TRBV4-2 to TRBJ2-3; D uncertain. Germline V gives CDR1 LGHNA, CDR2 YNFKEQ. This CDR3 is 13 amino acids long. V shed 0 bases and J shed 4 bases, with 5 bases lying between them. CDR3 in DNA: TGTGCCAGCAGCCAAGATCCCGCAGATACGCAGTATTTT. This translates into CASSQDPADTQYF.

The rearrangement uses TRBV19 and TRBJ1-5, with a weak D call TRBD1 (5 bases). This CDR3 has 15 amino acids. V was clipped by 5 bases and J by 0 bases, with 11 bases between them. The V gene's germline CDR1 is LNHDA and CDR2 SQIVND (reference sequence). The CDR3 sequence: CASSPSQVSNQPQHF. The CDR3, as DNA: TGTGCCAGTAGTCCGTCACAGGTTAGCAATCAGCCCCAGCATTTT.

The genes are TRBV24-1 and TRBJ2-2; D is undetermined. This CDR3 contains 12 residues. Trimming removed 5 bases at V and 7 bases at J, with 7 bases between. Germline V gene lookup returns CDR1 KGHDR and CDR2 SFDVKD. The CDR3 protein is CATSAGYGELFF. CDR3 nucleotides: TGTGCCACCAGTGCAGGTTACGGGGAGCTGTTTTTT.

The chain recombines TRBV19 with TRBJ1-1; 7 bases map to TRBD1. The V and J ends lost 6 bases and 1 base, in that order; junction bases with no gene match: 8. Germline CDR1 reads LNHDA; CDR2 reads SQIVND (reference sequence). The CDR3 spans 15 residues. In DNA, the CDR3 is TGTGCCAGTAGCCTGTTCGACAGGGCGAACACTGAAGCTTTCTTT. This codes for CASSLFDRANTEAFF.

The genes are TRBV3-1 (or the pseudogene TRBV3-2) and TRBJ1-6, with a possible D match to TRBD1 (5 bases). The CDR3 runs to 17 residues. V lost 3 bases to trimming and J lost 4 bases, with 16 bases between them. In germline, CDR1 is LGHDT, CDR2 YNNKEL (reference sequence). For the CDR3, the DNA is TGTGCCAGCAGCCAGGGCGGGGCCCGCCTATATAATTCACCCCTCCACTTT. Its protein is CASSQGGARLYNSPLHF.

This chain joins TRBV2 and TRBJ1-3; 8 bases match TRBD1. V lost 10 bases to trimming and J lost 2 bases; unmatched junction nucleotides: 10. Germline assignment: CDR1 SNHLY and CDR2 FYNNEI. This CDR3 is built from 15 residues. The CDR3 DNA reads TGTGCCACCTCGTCAGGGGGCCAGCCTGGAAACACCATATATTTT. It yields the protein CATSSGGQPGNTIYF.

The rearrangement joins TRBV2 to TRBJ2-5, with D perhaps matching TRBD1 (5 bases). Germline lookup yields CDR1 SNHLY and CDR2 FYNNEI. This CDR3 is 12 amino acids long. V was cut by 7 bases and J by 3 bases, with 9 bases left in between. The CDR3 sequence is CASTQEKETQYF. As DNA, the CDR3 is TGTGCCAGCACACAGGAGAAAGAGACCCAGTACTTC.

The CDR3 DNA sequence: TGTGCCAGCAGTGTTGGAGATTTCGGCAATCAGCCCCAGCATTTT. This gives the protein CASSVGDFGNQPQHF. V gene TRBV2 combines with J gene TRBJ1-5; D gene uncertain. The CDR3 has 15 amino acids. Per the germline V gene, CDR1 is SNHLY and CDR2 is FYNNEI. With 4 bases removed from V and 2 bases from J, the gap between germline ends came to 12 bases.

The J gene is TRBJ2-3, the V gene TRBV30; no reliable D call. Trimming stripped 0 bases from V and 1 base from J, with 14 bases between. Germline V gives CDR1 GTSNPN, CDR2 SVGIG (reference sequence). The CDR3 runs 16 residues. Here the CDR3 DNA reads TGTGCCTGGAGTGTAATCGTTTCGTTTCGCACAGATACGCAGTATTTT. Encoded protein: CAWSVIVSFRTDTQYF. The full variable domain, in which reference TRBV30 and TRBJ2-3 provide the parts outside the CDR3, is SQTIHQWPATLVQPVGSPLSLECTVEGTSNPNLYWYRQAAGRGLQLLFYSVGIGQISSEVPQNLSASRPQDRQFILSSKKLLLSDSGFYLCAWSVIVSFRTDTQYFGPGTRLTVL.

This clone was detected once. This chain links TRBV11-2 with TRBJ2-7, with 7 bases that match TRBD2. The CDR3 contains 14 residues. The junction had 6 bases not matched to a gene; V was cut back by 5 bases and J by 2 bases. Germline V gene lookup returns CDR1 SGHAT and CDR2 FQNNGV. DNA of the CDR3: TGTGCCAGCAGCAGACTAGCCCGCACCTACGAGCAGTACTTC. Protein sequence: CASSRLARTYEQYF.

The chain couples TRBV6-1 to TRBJ1-2; TRBD1 might be the D (6 bases). CDR1 MNHNS and CDR2 SASEGT come from the germline V gene. The length of the CDR3 is 14 residues. Trimming took 3 bases from V and 8 from J, leaving 16 bases between them. CDR3 residues: CASSDSGRGSGYTF. CDR3 sequence (DNA): TGTGCCAGCAGTGATTCAGGGAGGGGGAGCGGCTACACCTTC.

Ten or more counts support this clone. The rearrangement uses TRBV7-8 and TRBJ2-2; 13 nucleotides agree with TRBD2. Losses at the gene ends were 6 bases for V and 6 bases for J; bases not matched to a gene: 1. This CDR3 is built from 14 residues. Germline lookup yields CDR1 SGHVS and CDR2 FQNEAQ. CDR3 sequence reads: CASRGTSGAGELFF. Here the CDR3 DNA reads TGTGCCAGCAGAGGGACTAGCGGGGCCGGGGAGCTGTTTTTT.

This clone was seen only once. The chain couples TRBV5-6 to TRBJ1-1; D is perhaps TRBD1 (6 bases). CDR3 length: 15 amino acids. The germline gives CDR1 SGHDT, CDR2 YYEEEE. V was trimmed by 0 bases and J by 4 bases, leaving 13 bases between them. The DNA of the CDR3 is TGTGCCAGCAGCTTGGGCAGGGGATGGGGCACTGAAGCTTTCTTT. As protein: CASSLGRGWGTEAFF.

The genes are TRBV18 and TRBJ2-1; 11 bases agree with TRBD1. Germline lookup yields CDR1 KGHSH and CDR2 LQKENI. This CDR3 is built from 15 residues. V shed 6 bases and J 3 bases; nucleotides not matched to a gene: 4. CDR3 residues: CASSTGTGGYNEQFF. DNA of the CDR3: TGTGCCAGCTCGACCGGGACAGGGGGCTACAATGAGCAGTTCTTC.